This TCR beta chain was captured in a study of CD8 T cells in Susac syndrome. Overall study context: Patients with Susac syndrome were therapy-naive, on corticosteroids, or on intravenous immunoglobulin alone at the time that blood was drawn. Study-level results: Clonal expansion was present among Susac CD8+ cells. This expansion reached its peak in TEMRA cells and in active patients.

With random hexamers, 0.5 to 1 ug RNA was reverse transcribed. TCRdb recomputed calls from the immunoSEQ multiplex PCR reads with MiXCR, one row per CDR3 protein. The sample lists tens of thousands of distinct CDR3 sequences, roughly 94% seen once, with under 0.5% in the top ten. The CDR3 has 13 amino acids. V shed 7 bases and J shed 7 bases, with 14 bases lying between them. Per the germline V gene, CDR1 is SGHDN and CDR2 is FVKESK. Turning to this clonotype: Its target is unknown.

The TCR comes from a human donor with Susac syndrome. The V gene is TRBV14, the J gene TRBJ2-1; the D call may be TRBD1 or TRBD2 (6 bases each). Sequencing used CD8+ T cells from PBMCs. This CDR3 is CASNGGLRNEQFF. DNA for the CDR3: TGTGCCAGCAACGGGGGCCTTCGGAATGAGCAGTTCTTC. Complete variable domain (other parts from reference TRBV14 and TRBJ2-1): EAGVTQFPSHSVIEKGQTVTLRCDPISGHDNLYWYRRVMGKEIKFLLHFVKESKQDESGMPNNRFLAERTGGTYSTLKVQPAELEDSGVYFCASNGGLRNEQFFGPGTRLTVL.